Detailed here is one T cell receptor beta chain. No antigen is known for it. The data originate from a study of blood T cells in healthy people across ages. Study results and limitations: Measured against age, TCR beta diversity per million T cells decreased in a roughly linear manner. Expanded clonotype changes were possibly confounded by unknown donor CMV status. Diversity figures derived from one million T cells were judged to underestimate the true value.

V gave up 1 base and J gave up 3 bases, with 12 bases separating them. Germline CDR1 MGHDK, CDR2 SYGVNS. This CDR3 has 15 amino acids. PCR was performed a second time for about 7 to 11 cycles using a sample-barcoded 5' primer and a J-beta primer mix. Template switching added a 12-random-nucleotide identifier to every cDNA molecule. TCRdb re-called the 5' RACE reads through MiXCR, storing one row per CDR3 protein. The sample holds roughly 1.6 million distinct CDR3 sequences; 34% are singletons and the top ten take 10% to 12%. Sequencing was performed on blood. The clonotype was recovered from a woman in her 30s in good health. The chain recombines TRBV25-1 with TRBJ2-5; D is perhaps TRBD1 (6 bases). CDR3 nucleotide sequence: TGTGCCAGCAGTGAATCACTAGGGGGTGAAGAGACCCAGTACTTC. Translated, it gives CASSESLGGEETQYF.